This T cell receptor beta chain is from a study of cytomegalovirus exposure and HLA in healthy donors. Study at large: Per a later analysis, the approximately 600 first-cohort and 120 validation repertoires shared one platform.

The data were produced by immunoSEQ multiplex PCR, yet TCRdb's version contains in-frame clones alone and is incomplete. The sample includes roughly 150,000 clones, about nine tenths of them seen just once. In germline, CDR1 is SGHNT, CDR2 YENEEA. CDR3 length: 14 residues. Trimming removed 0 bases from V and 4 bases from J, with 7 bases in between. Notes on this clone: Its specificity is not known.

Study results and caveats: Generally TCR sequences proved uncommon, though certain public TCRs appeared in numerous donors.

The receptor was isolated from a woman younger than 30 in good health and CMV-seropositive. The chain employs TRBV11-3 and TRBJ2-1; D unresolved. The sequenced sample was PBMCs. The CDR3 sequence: CASSLDGGYNEQFF. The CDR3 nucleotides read TGTGCCAGCAGCTTAGATGGCGGATACAATGAGCAGTTCTTC.